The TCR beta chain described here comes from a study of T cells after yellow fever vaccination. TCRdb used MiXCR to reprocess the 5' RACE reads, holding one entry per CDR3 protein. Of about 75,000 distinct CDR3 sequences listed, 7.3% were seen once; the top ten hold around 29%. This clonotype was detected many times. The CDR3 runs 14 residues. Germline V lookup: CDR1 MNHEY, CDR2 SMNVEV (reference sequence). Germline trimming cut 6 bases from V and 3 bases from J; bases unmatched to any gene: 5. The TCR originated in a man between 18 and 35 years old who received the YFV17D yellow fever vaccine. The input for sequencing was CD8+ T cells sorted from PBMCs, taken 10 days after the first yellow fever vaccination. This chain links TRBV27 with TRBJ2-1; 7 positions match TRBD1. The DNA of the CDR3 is TGTGCCAGCAGAGCGCCAGGGGGCTACAATGAGCAGTTCTTC. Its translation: CASRAPGGYNEQFF.